These 32 T cell receptor beta chains came from one sample sequenced in a study of blood T cell repertoires in COVID-19 (dated by TCRdb to the early 2020s). Receptors were amplified or captured by the immunoSEQ multiplex PCR assay. TCRdb retrieved this table from immuneACCESS and kept in-frame rearrangements only. Not all clones are present; in checked studies, unresolved V genes account for under half, and no reason is known for the remainder. The sample table records around 56,000 clones; 60% to 80% of these occur just once. Around 3.5% of the sample is in the top ten clones. The sequencing sample was made of peripheral blood. The source of these receptors is a man aged 55 to 70 with acute or convalescent COVID-19.

The J gene is TRBJ2-3, the V gene TRBV5-4; D might be TRBD2 (6 bases). The V and J ends lost 4 bases and 2 bases respectively, with 17 bases between them. This CDR3 contains 16 residues. From germline, CDR1 is SGHNT and CDR2 YYREEE (reference sequence). Here the CDR3 reads CASSRRGSGLTDTQYF. The CDR3 region has the DNA TGTGCCAGCAGCCGCCGGGGTAGCGGACTCACAGATACGCAGTATTTT.

The chain joins TRBV5-1 to TRBJ1-1; possibly TRBD1 for D (6 bases). V was trimmed by 3 bases and J by 4 bases, leaving 19 bases between them. The V gene's germline CDR1 is SGHRS and CDR2 YFSETQ. The CDR3 totals 16 residues. CDR3 nucleotides: TGCGCCAGCAGCTGGGTCCCGCGGGGGGCCGGCACTGAAGCTTTCTTT. Amino acids: CASSWVPRGAGTEAFF.

This chain uses TRBV5-4 with TRBJ2-5; the match to TRBD2 covers 7 bases. The CDR3 has 16 amino acids. Trimming removed 0 bases from V and 2 bases from J; junction bases left unmatched: 7. The germline CDR1 and CDR2 sequences are SGHNT and YYREEE (reference sequence). The CDR3 DNA reads as TGTGCCAGCAGCTTGGAGGCTAGCGGTGTTCAAGAGACCCAGTACTTC. It yields the protein CASSLEASGVQETQYF.

The J gene is TRBJ2-1, the V gene TRBV5-1; D not certain. Trimming stripped 0 bases from V and 4 bases from J, with 8 bases between. From germline, CDR1 is SGHRS and CDR2 YFSETQ. There are 14 residues in the CDR3. The CDR3 loop reads CASSLATVYNEQFF. The CDR3 DNA sequence: TGCGCCAGCAGCTTGGCCACAGTGTACAATGAGCAGTTCTTC.

This clone has only one observation. This chain joins TRBV30 and TRBJ2-7; no clear D gene. Germline CDR1 reads GTSNPN; CDR2 reads SVGIG (reference sequence). This CDR3 spans 11 amino acids. The V end was cut by 5 bases, the J end by 6 bases, with 11 bases between. CDR3 region: CAWSKLFEQYF. CDR3 nucleotide sequence: TGTGCCTGGTCGAAGCTTTTCGAGCAGTACTTC.

The chain uses TRBV13 and TRBJ1-4, with 7 bases fitting TRBD1. The junction had 11 bases not matched to a gene; V was cut back by 5 bases and J by 8 bases. The CDR3 spans 15 residues. Germline assignment: CDR1 PRHDT and CDR2 FYEKMQ (reference sequence). The CDR3 protein is CASSLLGDSEEKLFF. The CDR3 DNA sequence: TGTGCCAGCAGCCTCCTTGGGGACAGCGAAGAAAAACTGTTTTTT. The variable domain in full, completed from reference TRBV13 and TRBJ1-4, reads AAGVIQSPRHLIKEKRETATLKCYPIPRHDTVYWYQQGPGQDPQFLISFYEKMQSDKGSIPDRFSAQQFSDYHSELNMSSLELGDSALYFCASSLLGDSEEKLFFGSGTQLSVL.

CDR3: CASSLEGLAGGRAEQYF. Written as DNA, the CDR3 is TGTGCCAGCAGCTTAGAAGGGTTAGCGGGGGGGCGGGCCGAGCAGTACTTC. The genes are TRBV7-2 and TRBJ2-7; 11 positions match TRBD2. Germline V gene sequence: CDR1 SGHTA, CDR2 FQGNSA. V was pared by 1 base and J by 6 bases, with 11 bases of the junction left unmatched. The CDR3 contains 17 residues.

This chain connects TRBV5-1 to TRBJ1-2; 7 nucleotides align to TRBD1. The germline CDR1 and CDR2 sequences are SGHRS and YFSETQ. This CDR3 has 15 residues. V lost 1 base, J lost 6 bases, and 9 bases stayed unmatched. CDR3 residues: CASSLQTGNIDGYTF. The CDR3 nucleotides read TGCGCCAGCAGCTTGCAGACAGGGAATATAGATGGCTACACCTTC.

J is TRBJ1-2 and V is TRBV19; TRBD1 matches 9 bases. The CDR3 contains 15 residues. Looked up from germline, CDR1 is LNHDA and CDR2 is SQIVND (reference sequence). The V segment lost 5 bases and the J segment 7 bases; nucleotides outside the gene matches: 11. The CDR3 loop reads CASSVGPGTGSGYTF. In DNA, the CDR3 is TGTGCCAGTAGTGTCGGCCCCGGGACAGGGAGTGGCTACACCTTC.

The gene calls are TRBV18 and TRBJ2-7; D call uncertain. The CDR3 contains 14 residues. Germline V gives CDR1 KGHSH, CDR2 LQKENI. Trimming pared 6 bases from V and 2 bases from J, leaving 14 bases between. The DNA for the CDR3 is TGTGCCAGCTCGCCCGGGTTTCTAGCCTACGAGCAGTACTTC. Translation gives CASSPGFLAYEQYF.

The chain combines TRBV2 with TRBJ1-5; TRBD1 might be the D (5 bases). V lost 1 base, J lost 2 bases, and 9 bases lay in between. Germline V gives CDR1 SNHLY, CDR2 FYNNEI. The length of the CDR3 is 15 residues. CDR3 sequence: CASSEDGGGNQPQHF. The DNA of the CDR3 is TGTGCCAGCAGTGAAGACGGAGGGGGCAATCAGCCCCAGCATTTT.

This clone turned up a few times. The CDR3 protein is CASSPDLGRTEAFF. For the CDR3, the DNA is TGTGCCAGCAGCCCTGACCTCGGGAGGACTGAAGCTTTCTTT. The rearrangement links TRBV7-3 to TRBJ1-1; D uncertain. V dropped 5 bases and J dropped 5 bases, with 15 bases sitting between them. The CDR3 consists of 14 residues. Per germline, CDR1 SGHTA and CDR2 FQGTGA.

The CDR3 spells CASRNRYSYEQYF. The CDR3 coding sequence is TGTGCCAGCAGAAACAGGTACTCCTACGAGCAGTACTTC. J is TRBJ2-7 and V is TRBV6-4; TRBD1 is a possible D gene (5 bases). This CDR3 has 13 amino acids. Trimming stripped 6 bases from V and 0 bases from J, with 9 bases between. Germline CDR1 and CDR2: MRHNA and SNTAGT.

Only one count was recorded for this clone. V is TRBV5-6 and J is TRBJ2-2, with TRBD2 matching 8 bases. This CDR3 spans 15 amino acids. The V gene end was trimmed by 0 bases and the J gene end by 7 bases; junction bases not matched to a gene: 5. CDR1 is SGHDT, CDR2 YYEEEE, per germline. This CDR3 reads CASSLVAGGLGELFF. For the CDR3, the DNA is TGTGCCAGCAGCTTGGTGGCGGGGGGTCTCGGGGAGCTGTTTTTT. Filled out from reference TRBV5-6 and TRBJ2-2, the complete variable domain reads DAGVTQSPTHLIKTRGQQVTLRCSPKSGHDTVSWYQQALGQGPQFIFQYYEEEERQRGNFPDRFSGHQFPNYSSELNVNALLLGDSALYLCASSLVAGGLGELFFGEGSRLTVL.

The chain uses TRBV28 and TRBJ2-7; 9 bases are a match to TRBD1. The CDR3 is made up of 14 amino acids. Germline V gene lookup returns CDR1 MDHEN and CDR2 SYDVKM. With V trimmed by 4 bases and J by 7 bases, 8 bases remained unmatched. CDR3 amino acids: CASSSGTGLEEQYF. The CDR3 nucleotides read TGTGCCAGCAGTTCCGGGACAGGGTTGGAAGAGCAGTACTTC.

This clone was observed a few times. Within the sample, other DNA sequences also encode this same CDR3. The chain has TRBV18 and TRBJ1-2; TRBD1 agrees at 9 bases. CDR1 is KGHSH and CDR2 is LQKENI in the germline V gene. This CDR3 has 13 amino acids. Unmatched junction bases numbered 0, after V lost 3 bases and J lost 4 bases. This CDR3 is CASSPTGGYGYTF. CDR3 in DNA: TGTGCCAGCTCACCGACAGGGGGCTATGGCTACACCTTC.

This chain joins TRBV7-2 and TRBJ1-6; D ambiguous. This CDR3 is built from 15 residues. Trimming took off 3 bases at V and 10 bases at J, with 16 bases between the two ends. From germline, CDR1 is SGHTA and CDR2 FQGNSA. The CDR3 nucleotides read TGTGCCAGCAGCTTCCAAAAGGGCGAGGGCTCACCCCTCCACTTT. Translated, it gives CASSFQKGEGSPLHF.

This chain uses TRBV7-2 with TRBJ1-2, with D possibly TRBD1 on 6 matching bases. This CDR3 comprises 14 residues. Germline-derived CDR1 and CDR2 are SGHTA and FQGNSA. Deletions cut 0 bases from V and 8 bases from J, with 13 bases between. The CDR3 bases are TGTGCCAGCAGCTTAGCGGGGACACCCTCGGGCTACACCTTC. Its protein product is CASSLAGTPSGYTF.

This clone was observed a handful of times. The chain links TRBV5-4 to TRBJ2-2; a weak D match, TRBD1 (6 bases). The CDR3 extends over 16 amino acids. Germline-derived CDR1 and CDR2 are SGHNT and YYREEE (reference sequence). With 1 base removed from V and 4 bases from J, the gap between germline ends came to 14 bases. The CDR3 nucleotides read TGTGCCAGCAGCTTGTTCAAACAGGGCTCCACCGGGGAGCTGTTTTTT. As protein: CASSLFKQGSTGELFF.

This sequence joins TRBV30 and TRBJ1-4, with D possibly TRBD1 on 6 matching bases. CDR1 GTSNPN and CDR2 SVGIG come from the germline V gene (reference sequence). CDR3 length: 20 residues. The germline V and J ends were trimmed by 0 bases and 0 bases, with 23 bases remaining between them. CDR3 sequence reads: CAWSVIGGHHFSATNEKLFF. CDR3 DNA sequence: TGTGCCTGGAGTGTAATAGGGGGACATCATTTTTCGGCAACTAATGAAAAACTGTTTTTT.

The V call is TRBV4-2, the J call TRBJ2-2; D ambiguous. The germline V gene has CDR1 LGHNA and CDR2 YNFKEQ. This CDR3 comprises 16 residues. V was pared by 3 bases and J by 2 bases, with 13 bases between. The CDR3 protein is CASSHNEAGNTGELFF. DNA of the CDR3: TGTGCCAGCAGCCATAACGAGGCTGGTAACACCGGGGAGCTGTTTTTT.

This chain uses TRBV2 with TRBJ2-5; 9 nucleotides match TRBD2. The CDR3 sequence is 14 residues long. Germline V lookup: CDR1 SNHLY, CDR2 FYNNEI. J gave up 1 base and V 3 bases, and 0 bases lay outside the gene matches. Here the CDR3 reads CASSEGLAQETQYF. CDR3 in DNA: TGTGCCAGCAGTGAGGGACTAGCCCAAGAGACCCAGTACTTC.

This clone was counted only a few times. This sequence joins TRBV2 and TRBJ1-5, with unresolved D. The CDR3 spans 12 residues. Germline values: CDR1 SNHLY, CDR2 FYNNEI. V was shortened by 6 bases and J by 6 bases, with 9 bases between the two germline ends. The CDR3 region has the DNA TGTGCCAGCAGGGGCTTCTTTCAGCCCCAGCATTTT. It encodes CASRGFFQPQHF.

The chain joins TRBV6-5 to TRBJ1-1; D unclear. With 5 bases removed from V and 0 bases from J, the gap between germline ends came to 7 bases. This CDR3 region has 13 residues. Germline V gene lookup returns CDR1 MNHEY and CDR2 SVGAGI. The CDR3 sequence is CASSLYMNTEAFF. CDR3 coding DNA: TGTGCCAGCAGTCTTTACATGAACACTGAAGCTTTCTTT.

This clone was seen only a few times. This sequence joins TRBV6-2 or TRBV6-3 and TRBJ2-7; the D gene is possibly TRBD1 (5 bases). CDR3 size: 14 residues. The V end was cut by 2 bases, the J end by 6 bases, with 14 bases between. Germline lookup yields CDR1 MNHEY and CDR2 SVGEGT. CDR3 in amino acids: CASSYIPGFSEQYF. As DNA, the CDR3 is TGTGCCAGCAGTTACATCCCAGGGTTCAGCGAGCAGTACTTC.

This chain connects TRBV2 to TRBJ1-2; weak D call: TRBD1 (5 bases). The germline V gene encodes CDR1 SNHLY and CDR2 FYNNEI. CDR3 length: 14 residues. Deletions cut 7 bases from V and 6 bases from J, with 18 bases between. The CDR3 region is CASNLDSLSDGYTF. As DNA, the CDR3 is TGTGCCAGCAACTTAGACAGCCTGTCGGATGGCTACACCTTC.

The chain carries TRBV18 and TRBJ1-6; no clear D. The germline V gene has CDR1 KGHSH and CDR2 LQKENI. The V end was cut by 0 bases, the J end by 7 bases, with 10 bases between. The CDR3 spans 15 residues. DNA for the CDR3: TGTGCCAGCTCACCACCCCCAGGTCCGAATTCACCCCTCCACTTT. As protein: CASSPPPGPNSPLHF.

This clone appeared a single time. This sequence joins TRBV28 and TRBJ2-7; the match to TRBD2 covers 8 bases. Germline CDR1 MDHEN, CDR2 SYDVKM. The CDR3 sequence is 16 residues long. The V segment lost 2 bases and the J segment 0 bases; nucleotides outside the gene matches: 6. In DNA, the CDR3 is TGTGCCAGCAGTTTAACCCGGGGGGGGAGCTCCTACGAGCAGTACTTC. Translated, it gives CASSLTRGGSSYEQYF.

J is TRBJ1-1 and V is TRBV6-5; maybe TRBD1 (6 bases). Trimming removed 6 bases at V and 1 base at J, with 12 bases between. Per germline, CDR1 MNHEY and CDR2 SVGAGI. The CDR3 covers 14 residues. CDR3: CASRPPGQNTEAFF. The CDR3 DNA sequence: TGTGCCAGCAGGCCTCCGGGACAGAACACTGAAGCTTTCTTT.

The V gene is TRBV24-1, the J gene TRBJ2-2; D ambiguous. Trimming took off 5 bases at V and 3 bases at J, with 9 bases between the two ends. The germline CDR1 and CDR2 sequences are KGHDR and SFDVKD. CDR3 length: 14 residues. DNA for the CDR3: TGTGCCACCAGTGCTGACATCGACACCGGGGAGCTGTTTTTT. It yields the protein CATSADIDTGELFF.

The rearrangement uses TRBV4-1 and TRBJ2-3, with TRBD2 identical over 7 bases. The CDR3 runs to 15 residues. J lost 13 bases, V lost 0 bases, and 13 bases had no gene match. Germline V gene lookup returns CDR1 MGHRA and CDR2 YSYEKL. The chain's CDR3 is CASSQDETSSRAEYF. Here the CDR3 DNA reads TGCGCCAGCAGCCAAGATGAGACTAGCTCCAGGGCGGAGTATTTT.

This chain uses TRBV30 with TRBJ1-2; TRBD1 aligns across 7 bases. CDR3 length equals 18 residues. V was pared by 4 bases and J by 0 bases, with 17 bases of the junction left unmatched. Germline CDR1 GTSNPN, CDR2 SVGIG (reference sequence). CDR3 loop: CAWTTPGGLRTANYGYTF. The CDR3 DNA sequence: TGTGCCTGGACCACCCCAGGGGGTCTAAGGACAGCTAACTATGGCTACACCTTC.